This is a list of T cell receptor beta chains from one sample in a study of T cell repertoires in cytomegalovirus infection. TCRdb passed the reads through MiXCR, listing each CDR3 protein once. Of roughly 120,000 distinct CDR3 sequences in the sample, roughly a tenth were seen once. Their cognate antigens are unknown. Sequences were obtained from PBMCs, sequenced either directly or after in vitro stimulation (not recorded which). The receptors shown here come from a human donor in good health (CMV status not recorded). Some clones in this sample may be carry-over from other donors' samples. The CDR3 runs from the conserved cysteine through the conserved F or W. The D gene is left open where the match is weak. Only some rows state a clone size, as once, few, many or a class for expanded clones.

v_gene: TRBV2
abundance: many
j_gene: TRBJ2-2
d_gene: -
CDR3aa: CASSRDSPGGGGELFF
CDR3nt: TGTGCCAGCAGCCGGGACTCCCCTGGTGGAGGCGGGGAGCTGTTTTTT

v_gene: TRBV7-8
abundance: many
j_gene: TRBJ2-3
d_gene: -
CDR3aa: CASSTAGSTSRDTQYF
CDR3nt: TGTGCCAGCAGCACCGCCGGAAGCACGAGTAGAGATACGCAGTATTTT

v_gene: TRBV20-1
abundance: few
j_gene: TRBJ2-1
d_gene: TRBD2
CDR3aa: CSASLTGTSGRNEQFF
CDR3nt: TGCAGTGCTAGTCTTACCGGGACTAGCGGGAGGAATGAGCAGTTCTTC

v_gene: TRBV28
abundance: many
j_gene: TRBJ2-5
d_gene: -
CDR3aa: CASSSGTVKETQYF
CDR3nt: TGTGCCAGCAGTTCAGGGACTGTTAAAGAGACCCAGTACTTC

v_gene: TRBV27
abundance: -
j_gene: TRBJ1-1
d_gene: -
CDR3aa: CASSSRLGNTEAFF
CDR3nt: TGTGCCAGCAGTTCCCGTTTGGGGAACACTGAAGCTTTCTTT

v_gene: TRBV7-9
abundance: many
j_gene: TRBJ2-7
d_gene: -
CDR3aa: CASSLQRTSFYEQYF
CDR3nt: TGTGCCAGCAGCTTACAGAGGACTTCCTTCTACGAGCAGTACTTC

v_gene: TRBV7-2
abundance: many
j_gene: TRBJ2-4
d_gene: TRBD1
CDR3aa: CASSYGDRGDIQYF
CDR3nt: TGTGCCAGCAGCTACGGGGACAGGGGAGACATTCAGTACTTC

v_gene: TRBV5-1
abundance: many
j_gene: TRBJ2-2
d_gene: TRBD2
CDR3aa: CASRFLAGLSNTGELFF
CDR3nt: TGCGCCAGCAGGTTCCTAGCGGGATTATCGAACACCGGGGAGCTGTTTTTT

v_gene: TRBV7-8
abundance: many
j_gene: TRBJ2-5
d_gene: TRBD2
CDR3aa: CASSFTRAGGPQETQYF
CDR3nt: TGTGCCAGCAGCTTCACGAGAGCGGGAGGCCCACAAGAGACCCAGTACTTC

v_gene: TRBV2
abundance: -
j_gene: TRBJ1-5
d_gene: -
CDR3aa: CASSVEAGGYQPQHF
CDR3nt: TGTGCCAGCAGTGTTGAGGCAGGAGGGTATCAGCCCCAGCATTTT

v_gene: TRBV7-9
abundance: many
j_gene: TRBJ2-1
d_gene: TRBD1
CDR3aa: CASSPGQGSYNEQFF
CDR3nt: TGTGCCAGCAGCCCTGGACAGGGCTCCTACAATGAGCAGTTCTTC

v_gene: TRBV7-8
abundance: many
j_gene: TRBJ1-5
d_gene: -
CDR3aa: CASSRQQAEQPQHF
CDR3nt: TGTGCCAGCAGCCGACAGCAAGCAGAACAGCCCCAGCATTTT

v_gene: TRBV5-4
abundance: many
j_gene: TRBJ2-4
d_gene: -
CDR3aa: CASSAGLAKNIQYF
CDR3nt: TGTGCCAGCAGCGCGGGACTAGCCAAAAACATTCAGTACTTC

v_gene: TRBV29-1
abundance: few
j_gene: TRBJ1-1
d_gene: -
CDR3aa: CSVLRITEAFF
CDR3nt: TGCAGCGTCCTACGGATCACTGAAGCTTTCTTT

v_gene: TRBV2
abundance: -
j_gene: TRBJ2-5
d_gene: -
CDR3aa: CASSEGSQETQYF
CDR3nt: TGTGCCAGCAGTGAGGGCAGCCAAGAGACCCAGTACTTC

v_gene: TRBV30
abundance: -
j_gene: TRBJ2-1
d_gene: -
CDR3aa: CAWRTGRLYNEQFF
CDR3nt: TGTGCCTGGAGAACGGGACGTCTGTACAATGAGCAGTTCTTC

v_gene: TRBV12-3/TRBV12-4
abundance: many
j_gene: TRBJ1-4
d_gene: -
CDR3aa: CASSWTSNEKLFF
CDR3nt: TGTGCCAGCAGTTGGACATCTAATGAAAAACTGTTTTTT

v_gene: TRBV28
abundance: -
j_gene: TRBJ2-7
d_gene: -
CDR3aa: CASSRSGGRDEQYF
CDR3nt: TGTGCCAGCTCGCGTTCTGGCGGACGAGACGAGCAGTACTTC

v_gene: TRBV4-2
abundance: few
j_gene: TRBJ2-2
d_gene: -
CDR3aa: CASSIPDRNTGELFF
CDR3nt: TGTGCCAGCAGCATACCTGACAGAAACACCGGGGAGCTGTTTTTT

v_gene: TRBV7-2
abundance: many
j_gene: TRBJ2-5
d_gene: -
CDR3aa: CASSLNREETQYF
CDR3nt: TGTGCCAGCAGCTTGAACAGGGAAGAGACCCAGTACTTC

v_gene: TRBV6-6
abundance: few
j_gene: TRBJ1-2
d_gene: -
CDR3aa: CASSPDGPYGYTF
CDR3nt: TGTGCCAGCAGCCCTGACGGCCCCTATGGCTACACCTTC

v_gene: TRBV7-8
abundance: -
j_gene: TRBJ2-1
d_gene: TRBD2
CDR3aa: CASSLVPSGSSYNEQFF
CDR3nt: TGTGCCAGCAGCTTAGTTCCTAGCGGGAGCTCCTACAATGAGCAGTTCTTC

v_gene: TRBV12-3/TRBV12-4
abundance: -
j_gene: TRBJ2-3
d_gene: -
CDR3aa: CASRLIGADTQYF
CDR3nt: TGTGCCAGCAGACTCATTGGCGCAGATACGCAGTATTTT

v_gene: TRBV7-2
abundance: -
j_gene: TRBJ2-1
d_gene: TRBD2
CDR3aa: CASSLIGGSGSRNEQFF
CDR3nt: TGTGCCAGCAGCTTAATCGGAGGAAGCGGGAGTCGAAATGAGCAGTTCTTC

v_gene: TRBV28
abundance: many
j_gene: TRBJ2-1
d_gene: -
CDR3aa: CASSLPGVRVNEQFF
CDR3nt: TGTGCCAGCAGTTTACCTGGAGTTAGGGTCAATGAGCAGTTCTTC

v_gene: TRBV20-1
abundance: -
j_gene: TRBJ2-3
d_gene: TRBD2
CDR3aa: CSAATSPLTDTQYF
CDR3nt: TGCAGTGCCGCGACTAGCCCTCTCACAGATACGCAGTATTTT

v_gene: TRBV5-1
abundance: few
j_gene: TRBJ2-5
d_gene: TRBD1
CDR3aa: CASSLDFRTGGSQETQYF
CDR3nt: TGCGCCAGCAGCTTGGATTTTAGGACAGGGGGTTCCCAAGAGACCCAGTACTTC

v_gene: TRBV7-9
abundance: many
j_gene: TRBJ2-1
d_gene: -
CDR3aa: CASSSPAANEQFF
CDR3nt: TGTGCCAGCAGCTCACCAGCGGCCAATGAGCAGTTCTTC

v_gene: TRBV5-5
abundance: many
j_gene: TRBJ2-7
d_gene: TRBD1
CDR3aa: CASSWIGQGSYEQYF
CDR3nt: TGTGCCAGCAGCTGGATCGGACAGGGTTCCTACGAGCAGTACTTC

v_gene: TRBV20-1
abundance: -
j_gene: TRBJ2-1
d_gene: TRBD1
CDR3aa: CSARAGGGTHEQFF
CDR3nt: TGCAGTGCTAGAGCAGGGGGCGGCACCCATGAGCAGTTCTTC

v_gene: TRBV27
abundance: -
j_gene: TRBJ1-2
d_gene: -
CDR3aa: CASSPPGIADGYTF
CDR3nt: TGTGCCAGCAGTCCTCCAGGGATTGCGGATGGCTACACCTTC

v_gene: TRBV11-3
abundance: many
j_gene: TRBJ2-2
d_gene: TRBD2
CDR3aa: CASSLPRLAGGNGELFF
CDR3nt: TGTGCCAGCAGCCTTCCTAGGCTAGCGGGAGGGAACGGGGAGCTGTTTTTT

v_gene: TRBV7-2
abundance: -
j_gene: TRBJ1-5
d_gene: -
CDR3aa: CASSLAGQLNQPQHF
CDR3nt: TGTGCCAGCAGCTTAGCCGGGCAGCTCAATCAGCCCCAGCATTTT

v_gene: TRBV4-1
abundance: many
j_gene: TRBJ1-2
d_gene: -
CDR3aa: CASSHRGGNGYTF
CDR3nt: TGCGCCAGCAGCCACCGGGGGGGGAACGGCTACACCTTC

v_gene: TRBV12-3/TRBV12-4
abundance: -
j_gene: TRBJ1-3
d_gene: -
CDR3aa: CASRTTAGNTIYF
CDR3nt: TGTGCCAGCAGGACGACAGCTGGAAACACCATATATTTT

v_gene: TRBV7-2
abundance: many
j_gene: TRBJ2-1
d_gene: TRBD2
CDR3aa: CASSLTSGYYNEQFF
CDR3nt: TGTGCCAGCAGCTTAACTAGCGGCTATTACAATGAGCAGTTCTTC

v_gene: TRBV6-6
abundance: -
j_gene: TRBJ1-1
d_gene: TRBD1
CDR3aa: CASIYRGPKDTEAFF
CDR3nt: TGTGCCAGCATCTACAGGGGGCCCAAGGACACTGAAGCTTTCTTT

v_gene: TRBV6-1
abundance: many
j_gene: TRBJ2-7
d_gene: TRBD2
CDR3aa: CASTKLAGAYEQYF
CDR3nt: TGTGCCAGCACCAAACTAGCGGGAGCCTACGAGCAGTACTTC

v_gene: TRBV6-5
abundance: -
j_gene: TRBJ2-5
d_gene: -
CDR3aa: CASSYSPQPQETQYF
CDR3nt: TGTGCCAGCAGTTACTCTCCCCAACCCCAAGAGACCCAGTACTTC

v_gene: TRBV6-5
abundance: -
j_gene: TRBJ2-2
d_gene: TRBD1
CDR3aa: CASSYLQGAGELFF
CDR3nt: TGTGCCAGCAGTTACTTACAGGGGGCCGGGGAGCTGTTTTTT

v_gene: TRBV7-2
abundance: many
j_gene: TRBJ2-2
d_gene: TRBD2
CDR3aa: CASSSPSGRRNGELFF
CDR3nt: TGTGCCAGCAGCTCTCCTAGCGGGAGGAGGAACGGGGAGCTGTTTTTT

v_gene: TRBV7-9
abundance: many
j_gene: TRBJ2-5
d_gene: -
CDR3aa: CASSLTASVKETQYF
CDR3nt: TGTGCCAGCAGCCTGACAGCCTCGGTAAAAGAGACCCAGTACTTC

v_gene: TRBV29-1
abundance: many
j_gene: TRBJ2-1
d_gene: TRBD2
CDR3aa: CSVEEREYSEQFF
CDR3nt: TGCAGCGTTGAAGAGCGGGAGTACAGTGAGCAGTTCTTC

v_gene: TRBV7-2
abundance: many
j_gene: TRBJ2-1
d_gene: -
CDR3aa: CASSLAGSPREQFF
CDR3nt: TGTGCCAGCAGCTTAGCCGGGTCCCCTCGGGAGCAGTTCTTC